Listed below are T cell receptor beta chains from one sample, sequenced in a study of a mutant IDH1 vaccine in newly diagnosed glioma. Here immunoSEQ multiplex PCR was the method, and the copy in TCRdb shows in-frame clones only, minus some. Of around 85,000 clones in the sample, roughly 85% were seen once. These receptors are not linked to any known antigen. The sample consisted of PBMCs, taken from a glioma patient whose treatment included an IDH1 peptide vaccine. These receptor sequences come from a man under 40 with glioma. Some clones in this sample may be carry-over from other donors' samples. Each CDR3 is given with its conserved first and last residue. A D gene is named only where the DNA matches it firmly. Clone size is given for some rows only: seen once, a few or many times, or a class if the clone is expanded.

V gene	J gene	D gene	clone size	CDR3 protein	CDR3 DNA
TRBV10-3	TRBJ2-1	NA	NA	CAISEDQTREQFF	TGTGCCATCAGTGAGGACCAGACGAGAGAGCAGTTCTTC
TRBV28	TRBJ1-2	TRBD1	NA	CAGRDRGSEGYTF	TGTGCCGGCAGGGACAGGGGTTCGGAGGGCTACACCTTC
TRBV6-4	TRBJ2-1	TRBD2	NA	CASSALTSGRATEQFF	TGTGCCAGCAGTGCCCTAACTAGCGGGAGGGCCACTGAGCAGTTCTTC
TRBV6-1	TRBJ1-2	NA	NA	CASGGFGYGYTF	TGTGCCAGCGGGGGGTTCGGCTATGGCTACACCTTC
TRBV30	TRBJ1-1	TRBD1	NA	CAWSATGWGTEAFF	TGTGCCTGGAGTGCGACAGGGTGGGGCACTGAAGCTTTCTTT
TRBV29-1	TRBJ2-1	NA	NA	CSVGEPGREQFF	TGCAGCGTTGGGGAGCCCGGTCGGGAGCAGTTCTTC
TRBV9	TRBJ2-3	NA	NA	CASSVTGRGTDTQYF	TGTGCCAGCAGCGTAACAGGGCGAGGCACAGATACGCAGTATTTT
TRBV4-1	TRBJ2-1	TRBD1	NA	CASSHPAGQDLNEQFF	TGCGCCAGCAGCCATCCGGCGGGACAGGACCTCAATGAGCAGTTCTTC
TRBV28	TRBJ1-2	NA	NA	CASSLRWEVKYTF	TGTGCCAGCAGTCTCCGATGGGAAGTGAAATACACCTTC
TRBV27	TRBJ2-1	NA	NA	CASSGGRGIGNEQFF	TGTGCCAGCAGTGGGGGTCGGGGTATAGGCAATGAGCAGTTCTTC
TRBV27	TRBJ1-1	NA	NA	CASSFGAGAEAFF	TGTGCCAGCAGTTTTGGGGCGGGAGCTGAAGCTTTCTTT
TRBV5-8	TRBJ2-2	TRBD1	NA	CASSLVDRATGELFF	TGTGCCAGCAGCTTGGTCGACAGGGCTACCGGGGAGCTGTTTTTT
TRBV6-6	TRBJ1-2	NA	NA	CASSPDSPLNYGYTF	TGTGCCAGCAGTCCGGACAGCCCTCTTAACTATGGCTACACCTTC
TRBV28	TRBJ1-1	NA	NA	CASKTDTEAFF	TGTGCCAGCAAAACGGACACTGAAGCTTTCTTT
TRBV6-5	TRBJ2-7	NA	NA	CASSPDPLREQYF	TGTGCCAGCAGTCCGGACCCTTTAAGAGAGCAGTACTTC
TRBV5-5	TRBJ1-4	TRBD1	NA	CASSWTGDNEKLFF	TGTGCCAGCAGCTGGACAGGGGATAATGAAAAACTGTTTTTT
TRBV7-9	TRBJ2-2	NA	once	CASSLDLRGMNTGELFF	TGTGCCAGCAGCTTAGATCTTCGGGGGATGAACACCGGGGAGCTGTTTTTT
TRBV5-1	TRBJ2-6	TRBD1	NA	CASTHTGTARSGANVLTF	TGCGCCAGCACCCATACCGGGACAGCTCGCTCTGGGGCCAACGTCCTGACTTTC
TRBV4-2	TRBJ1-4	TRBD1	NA	CASSPHRGRQEKLFF	TGTGCCAGCAGCCCACACAGGGGGCGCCAGGAAAAACTGTTTTTT
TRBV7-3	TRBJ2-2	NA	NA	CASSLTRAAGELFF	TGTGCCAGCAGCTTAACGCGGGCGGCCGGGGAGCTGTTTTTT
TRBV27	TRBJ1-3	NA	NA	CASAGGNTIYF	TGTGCCAGTGCGGGTGGAAACACCATATATTTT
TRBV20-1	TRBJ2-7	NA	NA	CSASGVDEQYF	TGCAGTGCTAGTGGGGTAGACGAGCAGTACTTC
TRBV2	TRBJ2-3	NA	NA	CASSEPDTQYF	TGTGCCAGCAGTGAACCAGATACGCAGTATTTT
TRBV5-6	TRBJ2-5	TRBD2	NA	CASSGSGGAETQYF	TGTGCCAGCAGCGGTAGCGGGGGGGCGGAGACCCAGTACTTC
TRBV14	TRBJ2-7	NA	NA	CASSRSSDISYEQYF	TGTGCCAGCAGCCGAAGCTCGGACATCTCCTACGAGCAGTACTTC
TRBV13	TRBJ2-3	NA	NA	CASSQMPGGVLDTQYF	TGTGCCAGCAGCCAAATGCCCGGTGGGGTCCTAGATACGCAGTATTTT
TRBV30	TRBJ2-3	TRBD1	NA	CAWYDRGRRDTQYF	TGTGCCTGGTACGACAGGGGTCGGAGAGATACGCAGTATTTT
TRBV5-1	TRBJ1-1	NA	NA	CASSGSGRDTEAFF	TGCGCCAGCAGCGGGTCAGGACGTGACACTGAAGCTTTCTTT
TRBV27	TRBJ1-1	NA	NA	CASSPNPRAGRTEAFF	TGTGCCAGCAGTCCCAATCCGAGGGCGGGGAGGACTGAAGCTTTCTTT
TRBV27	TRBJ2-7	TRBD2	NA	CASSPWSSGRRHEQYF	TGTGCCAGCAGTCCCTGGTCTAGCGGGAGAAGGCACGAGCAGTACTTC
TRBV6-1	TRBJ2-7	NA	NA	CASSEGPGSEALQFYEQYF	TGTGCCAGCAGTGAAGGCCCGGGATCGGAGGCGCTCCAATTCTACGAGCAGTACTTC
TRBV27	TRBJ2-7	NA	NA	CASSFYGGYEQYF	TGTGCCAGCAGTTTTTATGGGGGCTACGAGCAGTACTTC
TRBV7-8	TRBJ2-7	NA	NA	CASSFGRRSSYEQYF	TGTGCCAGCAGCTTTGGGCGGAGGAGCTCCTACGAGCAGTACTTC
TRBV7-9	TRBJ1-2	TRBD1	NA	CASSLARGQGKFESYTF	TGTGCCAGCAGCTTAGCCCGGGGACAGGGAAAGTTTGAGAGCTACACCTTC
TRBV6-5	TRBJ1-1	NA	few	CASSYGGGTEAFF	TGTGCCAGCAGTTACGGGGGGGGCACTGAAGCTTTCTTT
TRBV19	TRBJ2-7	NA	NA	CASSIAQQETYEQYF	TGTGCCAGTAGTATAGCGCAGCAGGAAACCTACGAGCAGTACTTC
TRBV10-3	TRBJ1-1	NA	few	CAISAQGGFGSLNTEAFF	TGTGCCATCAGTGCCCAAGGCGGGTTCGGCAGCTTGAACACTGAAGCTTTCTTT
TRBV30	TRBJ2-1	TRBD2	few	CAWSLGLANEQFF	TGTGCCTGGAGTTTGGGACTAGCTAATGAGCAGTTCTTC
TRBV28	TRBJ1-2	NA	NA	CASSLWRGSVERNYGYTF	TGTGCCAGCAGTTTATGGAGGGGTTCGGTGGAGAGAAACTATGGCTACACCTTC
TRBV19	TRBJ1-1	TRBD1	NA	CASIRTGAVAEAFF	TGTGCCAGTATCAGGACAGGGGCCGTCGCTGAAGCTTTCTTT
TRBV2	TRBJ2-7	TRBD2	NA	CASSRAGEQYF	TGTGCCAGCAGTCGAGCGGGAGAGCAGTACTTC
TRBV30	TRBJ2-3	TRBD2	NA	CAWSTLAGGAKDTQYF	TGTGCCTGGAGTACCTTAGCGGGAGGAGCAAAAGATACGCAGTATTTT
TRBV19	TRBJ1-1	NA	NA	CASSNSRGVTEAFF	TGTGCCAGTAGTAACTCCAGGGGAGTTACTGAAGCTTTCTTT
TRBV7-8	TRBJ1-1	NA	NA	CASSHRVNTEAFF	TGTGCCAGCAGCCACAGGGTAAACACTGAAGCTTTCTTT
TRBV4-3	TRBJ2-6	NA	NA	CASSRSDSSSGANVLTF	TGCGCCAGCAGCCGATCAGACAGCAGCTCTGGGGCCAACGTCCTGACTTTC
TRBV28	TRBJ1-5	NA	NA	CASRNQGSNQPQHF	TGTGCCAGCAGGAATCAAGGAAGCAATCAGCCCCAGCATTTT
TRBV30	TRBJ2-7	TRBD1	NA	CAWSARDRGTEQYF	TGTGCCTGGAGTGCCCGGGACAGGGGGACGGAGCAGTACTTC
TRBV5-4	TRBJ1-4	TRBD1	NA	CASSPSGGLNEKLFF	TGTGCCAGCAGCCCCTCAGGGGGACTCAATGAAAAACTGTTTTTT
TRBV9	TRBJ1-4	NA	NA	CASSHPRWTGGEKLFF	TGTGCCAGCAGCCATCCCCGGTGGACGGGGGGGGAAAAACTGTTTTTT
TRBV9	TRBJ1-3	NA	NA	CASSVGLTGNTIYF	TGTGCCAGCAGCGTAGGGCTAACTGGAAACACCATATATTTT